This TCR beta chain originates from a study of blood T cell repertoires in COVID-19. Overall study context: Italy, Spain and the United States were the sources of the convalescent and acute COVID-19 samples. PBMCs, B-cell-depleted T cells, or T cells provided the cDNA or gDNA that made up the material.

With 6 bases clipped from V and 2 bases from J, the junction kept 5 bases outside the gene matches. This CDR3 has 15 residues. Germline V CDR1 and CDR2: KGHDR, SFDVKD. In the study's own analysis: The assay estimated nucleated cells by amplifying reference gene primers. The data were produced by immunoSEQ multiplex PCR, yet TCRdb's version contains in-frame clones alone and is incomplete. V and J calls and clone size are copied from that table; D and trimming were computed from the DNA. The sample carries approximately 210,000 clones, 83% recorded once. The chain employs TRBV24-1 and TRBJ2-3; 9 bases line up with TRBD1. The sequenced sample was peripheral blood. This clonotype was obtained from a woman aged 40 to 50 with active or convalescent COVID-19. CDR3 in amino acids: CATSPGQGPTDTQYF. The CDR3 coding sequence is TGTGCCACCAGTCCGGGACAGGGTCCCACAGATACGCAGTATTTT.